This TCR beta chain was observed in a study of spatial heterogeneity in lung cancer. Via MiXCR, TCRdb re-called the 5' RACE reads, giving one row per CDR3 protein. The table includes 4,900 or so distinct CDR3 sequences, roughly 28% detected once. Indicated time point: sample taken at primary tumor resection. Unsorted whole RNA samples from tumor, nontumor lung or frozen PBMC were sequenced. Findings of the study overall: It was found that expanded intratumoral alpha and beta TCR counts tracked tumor mutation counts. Estimated coverage of tumor T cells was about 7% for alpha and about 14% for beta chains.

CDR1 and CDR2 (germline): LNHDA, SQIVND (reference sequence). CDR3 length equals 12 residues. V lost 6 bases to trimming and J lost 8 bases, with 11 bases between them. Of note for this clonotype: Its antigen remains unknown.

The chain links TRBV19 to TRBJ2-1; D gene uncertain. Sequences were derived from lung tumor tissue, sampled at surgery. The sequence was obtained from a male donor with early-stage non-small cell lung cancer. CDR3 coding DNA: TGTGCCAGTAGAAACGGCGGCTATGAGCAGTTCTTC. Encoded protein: CASRNGGYEQFF. The complete variable domain, with remaining parts taken from reference TRBV19 and TRBJ2-1, reads DGGITQSPKYLFRKEGQNVTLSCEQNLNHDAMYWYRQDPGQGLRLIYYSQIVNDFQKGDIAEGYSVSREKKESFPLTVTSAQKNPTAFYLCASRNGGYEQFFGPGTRLTVL.